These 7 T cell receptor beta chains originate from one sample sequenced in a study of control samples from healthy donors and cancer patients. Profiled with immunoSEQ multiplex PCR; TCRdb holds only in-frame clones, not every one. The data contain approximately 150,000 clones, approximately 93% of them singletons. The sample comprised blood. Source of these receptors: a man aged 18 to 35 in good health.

Here the CDR3 DNA reads TGCAGCGTTGTAGTACGTAACTCTGGAAACACCATATATTTT. It specifies CSVVVRNSGNTIYF. The chain links TRBV29-1 to TRBJ1-3; D is unresolved. Trimming took 4 bases from V and 0 from J, leaving 10 bases between them. The CDR3 loop spans 14 amino acids. CDR1 and CDR2 from the germline V gene are SQVTM and ANQGSEA.

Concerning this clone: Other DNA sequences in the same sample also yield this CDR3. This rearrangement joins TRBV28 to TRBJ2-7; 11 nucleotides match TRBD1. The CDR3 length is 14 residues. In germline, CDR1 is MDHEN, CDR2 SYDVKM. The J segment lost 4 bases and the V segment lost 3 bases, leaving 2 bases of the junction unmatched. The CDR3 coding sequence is TGTGCCAGCAGTTTGGGACAGGGGGGGTACGAGCAGTACTTC. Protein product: CASSLGQGGYEQYF.

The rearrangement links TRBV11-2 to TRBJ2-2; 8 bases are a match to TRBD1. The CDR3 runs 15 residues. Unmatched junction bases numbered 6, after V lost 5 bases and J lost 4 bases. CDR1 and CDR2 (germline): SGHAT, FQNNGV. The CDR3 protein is CASSLQGASTGELFF. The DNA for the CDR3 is TGTGCCAGCAGCCTCCAGGGGGCGAGCACCGGGGAGCTGTTTTTT. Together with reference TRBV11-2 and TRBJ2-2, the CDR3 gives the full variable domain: EAGVAQSPRYKIIEKRQSVAFWCNPISGHATLYWYQQILGQGPKLLIQFQNNGVVDDSQLPKDRFSAERLKGVDSTLKIQPAKLEDSAVYLCASSLQGASTGELFFGEGSRLTVL.

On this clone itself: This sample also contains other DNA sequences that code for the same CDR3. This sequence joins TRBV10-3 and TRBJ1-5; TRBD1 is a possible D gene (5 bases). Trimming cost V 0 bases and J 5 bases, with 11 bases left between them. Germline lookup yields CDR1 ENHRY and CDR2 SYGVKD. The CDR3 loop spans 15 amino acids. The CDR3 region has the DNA TGTGCCATCAGTGAGTCAGGGGATTCGGATCAGCCCCAGCATTTT. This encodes CAISESGDSDQPQHF.

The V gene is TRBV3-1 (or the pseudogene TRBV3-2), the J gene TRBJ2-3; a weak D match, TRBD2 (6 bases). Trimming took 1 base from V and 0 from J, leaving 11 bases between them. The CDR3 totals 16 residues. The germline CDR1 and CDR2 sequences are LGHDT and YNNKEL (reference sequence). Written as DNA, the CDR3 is TGTGCCAGCAGCCAAGCCTCTAGCGCTAGCACAGATACGCAGTATTTT. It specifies CASSQASSASTDTQYF.

Here the CDR3 reads CASSLASGQGPLGNQPQHF. Here the CDR3 DNA reads TGTGCCAGCAGCTTAGCTTCGGGACAGGGGCCCCTCGGCAATCAGCCCCAGCATTTT. The rearrangement links TRBV11-3 to TRBJ1-5, with TRBD1 identical over 10 bases. Per the germline V gene, CDR1 is SGHNT and CDR2 is YENEEA. The junction had 11 bases not matched to a gene; V was cut back by 1 base and J by 2 bases. The CDR3 loop spans 19 amino acids.

The CDR3 DNA reads TGTGCCAGCAGCTTTAGGGGGGACTACAATGAGCAGTTCTTC. It is translated as CASSFRGDYNEQFF. The chain has TRBV5-5 and TRBJ2-1; perhaps D is TRBD1 or TRBD2 (6 bases each). V dropped 2 bases and J dropped 3 bases, with 9 bases sitting between them. The CDR3 consists of 14 residues. Germline CDR1 reads SGHKS; CDR2 reads YYEKEE (reference sequence).